The 32 T cell receptor beta chains reported below all come from one sample, sequenced in a study of regulatory T cells in long-lasting Graves disease. Time point given: newly diagnosed GD, antithyroid drugs for less than 3 months. After RNA was extracted from PBMCs, the TCR library was made from it. Assembly of TCR beta libraries relied on iRepertoire HTBI primers together with Arm-PCR of CDR3 regions. MiXCR, applied by TCRdb to the multiplex PCR reads, yields one record per CDR3 protein. The profile covers more than 300,000 distinct CDR3 sequences, with under 20% appearing a single time and around 20% taken by the ten largest. This sample also belongs to another study, concerning T cells in Graves' hyperthyroidism and ophthalmopathy.

Source: peripheral blood mononuclear cells (PBMCs), taken at new diagnosis, from a patient treated with antithyroid drugs. Receptor source: a woman aged 18-35 years with Graves disease.

Ten or more counts support this clonotype. J is TRBJ2-3 and V is TRBV11-2; no clear D gene. Germline V CDR1 and CDR2: SGHAT, FQNNGV. The CDR3 contains 16 residues. V was pared by 1 base and J by 0 bases, with 11 bases between. The CDR3 nucleotides read TGTGCCAGCAGCTTAGCCTCGAGCCTTAGCACAGATACGCAGTATTTT. Residues: CASSLASSLSTDTQYF.

The chain recombines TRBV20-1 with TRBJ2-5; TRBD2 matches at 7 bases. Germline CDR1 is DFQATT and CDR2 is SNEGSKA (reference sequence). The length of the CDR3 is 14 residues. The junction had 9 bases not matched to a gene; V was cut back by 3 bases and J by 5 bases. The CDR3 DNA follows: TGCAGTGCTAGCCGGGACGGGGGGAAGGAGACCCAGTACTTC. It is translated as CSASRDGGKETQYF.

This rearrangement joins TRBV28 to TRBJ2-1, with D possibly TRBD2 on 5 matching bases. The CDR3 has 13 amino acids. CDR1 is MDHEN, CDR2 SYDVKM, per germline. Deletions cut 5 bases from V and 8 bases from J, with 13 bases between. As DNA, the CDR3 is TGTGCCAGCAGTCCCCCCGGGGAACATGAGCAGTTCTTC. Protein sequence: CASSPPGEHEQFF.

Ten or more counts support this clonotype. V is TRBV29-1 and J is TRBJ1-2; a possible D gene is TRBD1 (5 bases). The V and J ends lost 4 bases and 7 bases respectively, with 22 bases between them. Per the germline V gene, CDR1 is SQVTM and CDR2 is ANQGSEA. The CDR3 length is 15 residues. The CDR3 DNA is TGCAGCGTTGGCCGGTGGACACCCCTAGGAAGTGGCTACACCTTC. Translation gives CSVGRWTPLGSGYTF.

The chain recombines TRBV6-4 with TRBJ2-1; 7 bases map to TRBD2. Germline trimming cut 2 bases from V and 4 bases from J; bases unmatched to any gene: 5. The length of the CDR3 is 15 residues. CDR1 and CDR2 from the germline V gene are MRHNA and SNTAGT. The CDR3 here is CASSDMAGEYNEQFF. CDR3 DNA: TGTGCCAGCAGTGACATGGCGGGGGAGTACAATGAGCAGTTCTTC.

This clonotype showed up many times. This chain uses TRBV6-1 with TRBJ2-3; D is unclear. This CDR3 contains 12 residues. CDR1 and CDR2 from the germline V gene are MNHNS and SASEGT. Trimming left V 4 bases short and J 2 bases short, with 4 bases between. The CDR3 DNA reads as TGTGCCAGCAGTGGGGACACAGATACGCAGTATTTT. As protein: CASSGDTDTQYF.

This clonotype is a singleton in its sample. The chain recombines TRBV6-9 with TRBJ2-2; 10 nucleotides match TRBD2. Germline loops: CDR1 MNHGY, CDR2 SVAAGI. The CDR3 sequence is 16 residues long. Trimming cost V 3 bases and J 7 bases; bases outside gene matches: 8. In DNA form, the CDR3 reads TGTGCCAGCAGTTACTGGCTAGCGGGAGACCTCGGGGAGCTGTTTTTT. Protein product: CASSYWLAGDLGELFF.

This clonotype appeared a few times. One end of the junction varies from germline; a read error may be responsible. The rearrangement joins TRBV12-3 or TRBV12-4 to TRBJ2-5; D unresolved. This CDR3 is 12 amino acids long. The CDR3 bases are TGTGCCGGCAGTAAACGAGTTGAGACCCAGTACTTC. Encoded protein: CAGSKRVETQYF.

At least ten counts were recorded for this clonotype. The chain recombines TRBV7-2 with TRBJ2-2; D is unresolved. Germline V lookup: CDR1 SGHTA, CDR2 FQGNSA. The length of the CDR3 is 13 residues. V dropped 5 bases and J dropped 6 bases, with 10 bases sitting between them. CDR3 sequence (DNA): TGTGCCAGCAGCCGTCCAGGCGCCGGGGAGCTGTTTTTT. Residues: CASSRPGAGELFF.

This clonotype occurred many times. Relative to the germline gene, one junction end is altered; a read error may explain this. This rearrangement joins TRBV5-1 to TRBJ1-1, with 7 bases matching TRBD1. The CDR3 covers 14 residues. Germline V lookup: CDR1 SGHRS, CDR2 YFSETQ. The CDR3 nucleotides read TGTGCCAGCAGTCTCGACAGGGCGAACACTGAAGCTTTCTTT. It specifies CASSLDRANTEAFF.

This sequence joins TRBV5-1 and TRBJ2-7; D is perhaps TRBD1 (5 bases). V lost 2 bases and J lost 3, with 9 bases in between. The CDR3 runs to 13 residues. Per the germline V gene, CDR1 is SGHRS and CDR2 is YFSETQ. CDR3 amino acids: CASSFARDYEQYF. The CDR3 nucleotides read TGCGCCAGCAGCTTCGCCAGGGACTACGAGCAGTACTTC.

The chain uses TRBV14 and TRBJ1-2; possible D gene TRBD1, 6 bases. Deletions cut 1 base from V and 6 bases from J, with 12 bases between. The CDR3 totals 14 residues. Per germline, CDR1 SGHDN and CDR2 FVKESK. The CDR3 here is CASSQGNRVHGYTF. For the CDR3, the DNA is TGTGCCAGCAGCCAAGGAAACAGGGTCCATGGCTACACCTTC.

Ten or more counts support this clonotype. The chain uses TRBV18 and TRBJ2-7; weak D call: TRBD2 (6 bases). The germline V gene has CDR1 KGHSH and CDR2 LQKENI. The CDR3 is 16 amino acids. Trimming left V 3 bases short and J 4 bases short, with 19 bases between. CDR3 protein: CASSPTTSFTGYEQYF. Written as DNA, the CDR3 is TGTGCCAGCTCACCGACGACTAGTTTTACAGGATACGAGCAGTACTTC.

This clonotype was seen many times. The V and J genes are TRBV18 and TRBJ2-5, with TRBD2 identical over 12 bases. V lost 2 bases and J lost 4; bases outside the gene matches: 14. This CDR3 contains 19 residues. The germline V gene encodes CDR1 KGHSH and CDR2 LQKENI. Here the CDR3 DNA reads TGTGCCAGCTCACCATTCAAGCCGCGATTACTAGCGGGAGGAGAGACCCAGTACTTC. It translates to CASSPFKPRLLAGGETQYF.

The chain recombines TRBV28 with TRBJ1-5; D is perhaps TRBD1 (6 bases). Germline loops: CDR1 MDHEN, CDR2 SYDVKM. The V end was cut by 6 bases, the J end by 4 bases, with 16 bases between. This CDR3 has 15 amino acids. The CDR3 protein is CASSILQGGNQPQHF. Here the CDR3 DNA reads TGTGCCAGCAGCATACTACAGGGCGGAAATCAGCCCCAGCATTTT.

This clonotype was found many times. The V call is TRBV6-2 or TRBV6-3, the J call TRBJ1-1, with D possibly matching TRBD1 (6 bases). Trimming took off 5 bases at V and 2 bases at J, with 12 bases between the two ends. Germline CDR1 reads MNHEY; CDR2 reads SVGEGT. The CDR3 spans 14 residues. The CDR3 nucleotides are TGTGCCAGCAGTACAGGGATACGTAACACTGAAGCTTTCTTT. As protein: CASSTGIRNTEAFF.

V is TRBV29-1 and J is TRBJ1-2; D unresolved. Looked up from germline, CDR1 is SQVTM and CDR2 is ANQGSEA. Deletions cut 6 bases from V and 2 bases from J, with 13 bases between. There are 13 residues in the CDR3. The DNA for the CDR3 is TGCAGCGTGGCGGCAACGTTAAACTATGGCTACACCTTC. The encoded protein is CSVAATLNYGYTF.

This clonotype has at least ten counts. The chain carries TRBV7-9 and TRBJ2-1, with a tentative D call TRBD1 (6 bases). The V gene's germline CDR1 is SEHNR and CDR2 FQNEAQ (reference sequence). This CDR3 has 15 amino acids. Trimming shortened V by 5 bases and J by 9 bases, and 20 bases separated the two germline ends. The CDR3 coding sequence is TGTGCCAGCAGCGTCGGACAGTATCGGGGCAGTGAGCAGTTCTTC. As protein: CASSVGQYRGSEQFF.

CDR3 sequence: CASSWDRGRTRIGEQYF. CDR3 in DNA: TGTGCCAGCAGCTGGGACAGGGGGCGCACCAGGATTGGCGAGCAGTACTTC. The genes are TRBV6-2 or TRBV6-3 and TRBJ2-7; 12 bases are a match to TRBD1. V was pared by 6 bases and J by 6 bases, with 15 bases of the junction left unmatched. The CDR3 has 17 residues. Germline values: CDR1 MNHEY, CDR2 SVGEGT.

This clonotype was observed many times. Compared with germline, one end of the junction differs, possibly owing to a read error. V gene TRBV5-1 combines with J gene TRBJ1-1; D not certain. The CDR3 has 14 residues. Germline V gives CDR1 SGHRS, CDR2 YFSETQ. CDR3 amino acids: CASSLRQLNTEAFF. The CDR3 DNA sequence: TGTGCCAGCAGCTTACGGCAGTTGAACACTGAAGCTTTCTTT.

This clonotype came up many times. One end of the junction is discordant with germline, which a read error may explain. The rearrangement links TRBV5-1 to TRBJ1-6; 9 positions match TRBD1. The CDR3 has 14 residues. The germline gives CDR1 SGHRS, CDR2 YFSETQ. This CDR3 reads CASSPDRGNSPLHF. In DNA, the CDR3 is TGTGCCAGCAGCCCCGACAGGGGGAATTCACCCCTCCACTTT.

The rearrangement uses TRBV20-1 and TRBJ1-6, with D possibly matching TRBD1 (5 bases). The CDR3 sequence is 14 residues long. Trimming removed 5 bases from V and 8 bases from J, with 16 bases in between. CDR1 is DFQATT and CDR2 is SNEGSKA in the germline V gene (reference sequence). The CDR3, as DNA: TGCAGTGCTTCTACAGGCTATACGGATTCACCCCTCCACTTT. It specifies CSASTGYTDSPLHF.

The chain recombines TRBV5-4 with TRBJ1-2; 8 nucleotides line up with TRBD1. Trimming took 0 bases from V and 7 from J; bases not matched to a gene: 5. This CDR3 has 14 amino acids. The V gene's germline CDR1 is SGHNT and CDR2 YYREEE (reference sequence). In DNA form, the CDR3 reads TGTGCCAGCAGCTTGGAGACAGGGGAGGGTGGCTACACCTTC. Its translation is CASSLETGEGGYTF.

This clonotype was found many times. The CDR3 DNA follows: TGCGCCAGCAGCCCCCAGGGGCAGAGCCAAGAGACCCAGTACTTC. Translated, it gives CASSPQGQSQETQYF. The chain joins TRBV5-1 to TRBJ2-5; D is perhaps TRBD1 (6 bases). Germline assignment: CDR1 SGHRS and CDR2 YFSETQ. Trimming removed 4 bases at V and 1 base at J, with 14 bases between. This CDR3 has 15 amino acids.

Ten or more counts support this clonotype. The V call is TRBV6-5, the J call TRBJ2-7; D is perhaps TRBD1 (7 bases). The germline gives CDR1 MNHEY, CDR2 SVGAGI. CDR3 length: 18 amino acids. Trimming pared 2 bases from V and 2 bases from J, leaving 22 bases between. Written as DNA, the CDR3 is TGTGCCAGCAGTTACGCGGCAGGGGGGACGAACGTCCCCTACGAGCAGTACTTC. It yields the protein CASSYAAGGTNVPYEQYF.

The genes are TRBV6-2 or TRBV6-3 and TRBJ2-5; 11 nucleotides align to TRBD2. Germline V gives CDR1 MNHEY, CDR2 SVGEGT. This CDR3 region has 16 residues. V lost 6 bases and J lost 4; bases outside the gene matches: 10. CDR3 DNA sequence: TGTGCCAGCAGAGGATCCCTAGCGGGGGGTATAGAGACCCAGTACTTC. It yields the protein CASRGSLAGGIETQYF.

This clonotype was picked up many times. The J gene is TRBJ1-1, the V gene TRBV7-3; the D gene is possibly TRBD1 (5 bases). Germline V lookup: CDR1 SGHTA, CDR2 FQGTGA. The CDR3 runs to 15 residues. Deletions cut 2 bases from V and 1 base from J, with 11 bases between. CDR3: CASSLVRGGNTEAFF. In DNA form, the CDR3 reads TGTGCCAGCAGCTTAGTAAGGGGCGGGAACACTGAAGCTTTCTTT.

This clonotype occurred many times. J is TRBJ2-1 and V is TRBV10-3, with 7 positions matching TRBD1. After removal of 0 bases from V and 2 bases from J, the junction contained 1 base not matched to a gene. The germline V gene has CDR1 ENHRY and CDR2 SYGVKD. The CDR3 loop spans 15 amino acids. CDR3 DNA sequence: TGTGCCATCAGTGAGTCGGGACAGACCTACAATGAGCAGTTCTTC. This sequence encodes CAISESGQTYNEQFF.

Only a few counts were recorded for this clonotype. This chain links TRBV9 with TRBJ1-2; D is perhaps TRBD1 (6 bases). Germline-derived CDR1 and CDR2 are SGDLS and YYNGEE. Trimming stripped 0 bases from V and 3 bases from J, with 12 bases between. The length of the CDR3 is 15 residues. The CDR3 DNA reads as TGTGCCAGCAGCGTAGCGACAGGTCTCGACTATGGCTACACCTTC. Its protein is CASSVATGLDYGYTF.

This clonotype was counted only a few times. The chain uses TRBV19 and TRBJ2-1; the D call may be TRBD1 or TRBD2 (7 bases each). CDR1 is LNHDA and CDR2 is SQIVND in the germline V gene (reference sequence). Between the trimmed V and J ends, which lost 0 bases and 9 bases, there was a span of 12 bases. The CDR3 totals 14 residues. In DNA, the CDR3 is TGTGCCAGTAGTATAGATCAGGGGGGGGGTGAGCAGTTCTTC. Protein product: CASSIDQGGGEQFF.

This clonotype occurred many times. The chain employs TRBV5-1 and TRBJ1-5, with D perhaps TRBD1 (6 bases). Trimming cost V 2 bases and J 7 bases, with 13 bases left between them. CDR3 size: 14 residues. Germline CDR1 and CDR2: SGHRS and YFSETQ. This chain's CDR3 is CASSLTTGQQPQHF. The CDR3 coding sequence is TGCGCCAGCAGCTTAACTACAGGGCAGCAGCCCCAGCATTTT. Filled out from reference TRBV5-1 and TRBJ1-5, the complete variable domain reads KAGVTQTPRYLIKTRGQQVTLSCSPISGHRSVSWYQQTPGQGLQFLFEYFSETQRNKGNFPGRFSGRQFSNSRSEMNVSTLELGDSALYLCASSLTTGQQPQHFGDGTRLSIL.

This sequence joins TRBV29-1 and TRBJ1-1; maybe TRBD1 (6 bases). Germline loops: CDR1 SQVTM, CDR2 ANQGSEA. The CDR3 extends over 11 amino acids. The V end lost 5 bases, the J end lost 6 bases, and 10 bases lay between the germline ends. The CDR3 loop is CSVSGVAEAFF. As DNA, the CDR3 is TGCAGCGTTTCAGGGGTTGCTGAAGCTTTCTTT.